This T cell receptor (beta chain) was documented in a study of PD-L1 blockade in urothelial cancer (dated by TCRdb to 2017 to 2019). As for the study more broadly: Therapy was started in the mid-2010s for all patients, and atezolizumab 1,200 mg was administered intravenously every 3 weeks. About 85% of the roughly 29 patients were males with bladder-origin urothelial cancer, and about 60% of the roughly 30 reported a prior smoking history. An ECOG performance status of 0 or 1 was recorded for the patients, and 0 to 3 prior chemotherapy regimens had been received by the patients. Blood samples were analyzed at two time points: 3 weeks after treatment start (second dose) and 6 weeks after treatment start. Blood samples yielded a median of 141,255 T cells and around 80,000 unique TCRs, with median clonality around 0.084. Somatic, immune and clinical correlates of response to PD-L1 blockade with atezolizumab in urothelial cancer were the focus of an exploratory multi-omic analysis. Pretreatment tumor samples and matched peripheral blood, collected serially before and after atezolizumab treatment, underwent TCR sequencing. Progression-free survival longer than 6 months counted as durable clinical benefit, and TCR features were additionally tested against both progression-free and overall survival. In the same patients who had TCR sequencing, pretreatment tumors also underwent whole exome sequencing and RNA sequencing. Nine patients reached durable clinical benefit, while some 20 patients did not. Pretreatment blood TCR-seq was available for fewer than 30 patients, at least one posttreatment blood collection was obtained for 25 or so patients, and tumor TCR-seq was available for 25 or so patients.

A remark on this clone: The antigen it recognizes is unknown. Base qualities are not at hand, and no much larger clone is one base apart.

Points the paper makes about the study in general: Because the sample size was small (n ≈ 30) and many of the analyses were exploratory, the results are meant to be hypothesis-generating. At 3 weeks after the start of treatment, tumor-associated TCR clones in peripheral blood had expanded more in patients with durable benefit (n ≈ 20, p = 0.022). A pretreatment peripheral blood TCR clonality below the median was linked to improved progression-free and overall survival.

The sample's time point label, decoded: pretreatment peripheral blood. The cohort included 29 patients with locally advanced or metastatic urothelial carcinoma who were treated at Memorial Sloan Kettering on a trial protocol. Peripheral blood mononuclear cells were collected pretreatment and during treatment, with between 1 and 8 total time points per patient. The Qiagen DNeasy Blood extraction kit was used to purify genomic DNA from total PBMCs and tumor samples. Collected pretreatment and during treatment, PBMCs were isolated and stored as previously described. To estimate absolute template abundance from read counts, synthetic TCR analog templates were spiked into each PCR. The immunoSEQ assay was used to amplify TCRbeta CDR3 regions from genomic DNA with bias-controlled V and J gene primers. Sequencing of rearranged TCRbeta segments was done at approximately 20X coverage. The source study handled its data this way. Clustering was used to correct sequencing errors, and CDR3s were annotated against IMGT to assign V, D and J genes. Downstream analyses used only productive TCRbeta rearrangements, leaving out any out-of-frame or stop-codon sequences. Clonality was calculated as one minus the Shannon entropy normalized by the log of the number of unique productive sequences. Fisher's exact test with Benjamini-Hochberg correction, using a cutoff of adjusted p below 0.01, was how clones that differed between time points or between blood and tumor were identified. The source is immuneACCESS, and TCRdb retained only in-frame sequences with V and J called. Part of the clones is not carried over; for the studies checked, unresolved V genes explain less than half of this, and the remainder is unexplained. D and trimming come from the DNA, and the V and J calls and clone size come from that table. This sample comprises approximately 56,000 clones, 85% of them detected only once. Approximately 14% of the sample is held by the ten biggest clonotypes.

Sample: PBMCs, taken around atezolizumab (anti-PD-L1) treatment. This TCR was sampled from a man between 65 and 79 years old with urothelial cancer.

The encoded CDR3 is CASSYPIWQPQHF. The bases are TGTGCCAGCAGCTACCCTATATGGCAGCCCCAGCATTTT. The chain uses TRBV28 and TRBJ1-5; too little of a D gene remains to name it. The V end loses 6 bases and the J end loses 7 bases, and a stretch of 13 bases separates them. Inclusive of the bounding cysteine and phenylalanine, the CDR3 is 13 residues long. Only the CDR3 region is kept as DNA, spanning 39 bases read in frame from base 1. CDR1 and CDR2 (MDHEN, SYDVKM) derive from the germline V gene.